These T cell receptor beta chains were read from a single sample in a study of beta chain features in type 1 diabetes. Measured with immunoSEQ multiplex PCR; TCRdb has only the in-frame clones, and not every one. Here the sample spans about 160,000 clones, approximately 9% being singletons. Sequencing was done on a sample of central memory CD4+ T cells from blood. The receptors were sampled from a woman younger than 30 in good health. The CDR3 runs from the conserved cysteine through the conserved F or W. The order of the fields is V gene, J gene, D gene, clone size, CDR3 protein, CDR3 DNA. A D gene is named only where the DNA matches it firmly. Some rows have no size entry. The others give once, few or many, or a class for an expanded clone.

TRBV18	TRBJ2-1	TRBD1	few	CASSPLFYRGYNEQFF	TGTGCCAGCTCACCACTTTTCTACAGGGGCTACAATGAGCAGTTCTTC
TRBV6-6	TRBJ1-6	.	.	CASSYSLLLRSPLHF	TGTGCCAGCAGTTACTCGCTTCTCCTCCGGTCACCCCTCCACTTT
TRBV30	TRBJ2-7	.	few	CAWRGSPYEQYF	TGTGCCTGGAGAGGGAGTCCCTACGAGCAGTACTTC
TRBV7-2	TRBJ2-3	.	few	CASSLTGTQYF	TGTGCCAGCAGCTTAACGGGTACGCAGTATTTT
TRBV2	TRBJ2-5	TRBD2	few	CASRGGGMETQYF	TGTGCCAGCAGGGGCGGGGGAATGGAGACCCAGTACTTC
TRBV9	TRBJ1-3	.	.	CASSGRAGDYSGNTIYF	TGTGCCAGCAGCGGGAGAGCTGGGGACTACTCTGGAAACACCATATATTTT
TRBV2	TRBJ2-1	.	few	CASSRETSLSYNEQFF	TGTGCCAGCAGCCGGGAGACTAGTTTGTCCTACAATGAGCAGTTCTTC
TRBV30	TRBJ2-3	.	.	CAWSDWGGVGTDTQYF	TGTGCCTGGAGTGATTGGGGGGGCGTGGGCACAGATACGCAGTATTTT
TRBV2	TRBJ2-6	.	.	CASTATRASGANVLTF	TGTGCCAGCACCGCGACCAGGGCCTCTGGGGCCAACGTCCTGACTTTC
TRBV18	TRBJ2-5	TRBD2	.	CASSPVSGGEQETQYF	TGTGCCAGCTCACCAGTATCCGGGGGGGAGCAAGAGACCCAGTACTTC
TRBV21-1	TRBJ2-3	.	.	CASSSRQGSGTDTQYF	TGTGCCAGCAGCTCCCGACAGGGTAGCGGCACAGATACGCAGTATTTT
TRBV5-6	TRBJ2-5	.	.	CASSKRTGTLNPQETQYF	TGTGCCAGCAGCAAGAGAACCGGGACACTCAACCCACAAGAGACCCAGTACTTC
TRBV19	TRBJ2-5	.	many	CASSRRGRDQETQYF	TGTGCCAGTAGTAGGCGGGGCAGGGACCAAGAGACCCAGTACTTC
TRBV7-2	TRBJ1-6	.	.	CASSLEFTNNSPLHF	TGTGCCAGCAGCTTAGAGTTCACTAATAATTCACCCCTCCACTTT
TRBV14	TRBJ2-7	TRBD2	few	CASSQDSGTRSYF	TGTGCCAGCAGCCAAGACTCCGGGACTAGGAGTTACTTC
TRBV18	TRBJ1-2	TRBD1	few	CASSPGQAQPYGYTF	TGTGCCAGCTCACCCGGACAGGCGCAGCCCTATGGCTACACCTTC
TRBV4-2	TRBJ2-1	TRBD2	few	CASSQAVAGGDSYNEQFF	TGTGCCAGCAGCCAGGCTGTAGCGGGAGGTGATTCCTACAATGAGCAGTTCTTC
TRBV4-2	TRBJ1-4	.	.	CASSSTGTYEKLFF	TGTGCCAGCAGCTCAACAGGGACATATGAAAAACTGTTTTTT
TRBV5-1	TRBJ2-3	.	few	CASSEPGDTQYF	TGCGCCAGCAGCGAGCCGGGGGATACGCAGTATTTT
TRBV11-2	TRBJ2-3	.	few	CASRQLGLADTQYF	TGTGCCAGCAGGCAACTAGGGTTGGCAGATACGCAGTATTTT
TRBV18	TRBJ1-2	TRBD1	few	CASSGQADNGYTF	TGTGCCAGCTCAGGACAGGCTGATAATGGCTACACCTTC
TRBV30	TRBJ2-4	.	many	CAWRYDGDIQYF	TGTGCCTGGAGGTATGACGGGGACATTCAGTACTTC
TRBV30	TRBJ2-5	TRBD2	many	CAWSVGLAGIQETQYF	TGTGCCTGGAGTGTAGGACTAGCGGGTATCCAAGAGACCCAGTACTTC
TRBV5-1	TRBJ2-5	TRBD2	few	CASSLEGRGGQETQYF	TGCGCCAGCAGCTTGGAAGGGCGGGGGGGCCAAGAGACCCAGTACTTC
TRBV4-1	TRBJ2-1	.	.	CASSQGVGRSYNEQFF	TGCGCCAGCAGCCAAGGGGTGGGGCGCTCCTACAATGAGCAGTTCTTC
TRBV7-2	TRBJ2-2	TRBD2	few	CASSRRGGANGELFF	TGTGCCAGCAGCCGACGGGGGGGGGCCAACGGGGAGCTGTTTTTT
TRBV5-1	TRBJ2-5	.	few	CASSLQGQETQYF	TGCGCCAGCAGCCTACAGGGCCAAGAGACCCAGTACTTC
TRBV18	TRBJ2-7	TRBD2	.	CASSPGSGSLWEQYF	TGTGCCAGCTCACCAGGGAGCGGGAGTTTGTGGGAGCAGTACTTC